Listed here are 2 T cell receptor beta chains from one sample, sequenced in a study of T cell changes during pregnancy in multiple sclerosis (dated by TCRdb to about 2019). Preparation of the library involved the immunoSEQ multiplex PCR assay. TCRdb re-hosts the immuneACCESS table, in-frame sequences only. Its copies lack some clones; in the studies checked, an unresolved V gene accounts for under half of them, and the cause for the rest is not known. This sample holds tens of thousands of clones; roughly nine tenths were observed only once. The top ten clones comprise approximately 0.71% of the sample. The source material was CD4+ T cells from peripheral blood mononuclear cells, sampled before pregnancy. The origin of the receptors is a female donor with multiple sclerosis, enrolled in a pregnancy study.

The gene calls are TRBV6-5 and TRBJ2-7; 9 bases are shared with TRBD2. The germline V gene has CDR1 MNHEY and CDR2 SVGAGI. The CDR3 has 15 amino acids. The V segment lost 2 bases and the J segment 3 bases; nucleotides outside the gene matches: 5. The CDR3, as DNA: TGTGCCAGCAGTTACCTTAGCGGGGGAGGCTACGAGCAGTACTTC. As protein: CASSYLSGGGYEQYF.

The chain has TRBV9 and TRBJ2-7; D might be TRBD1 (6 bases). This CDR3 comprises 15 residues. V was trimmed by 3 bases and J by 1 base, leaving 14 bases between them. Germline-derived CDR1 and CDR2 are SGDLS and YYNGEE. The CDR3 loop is CASSGQTGHSYEQYF. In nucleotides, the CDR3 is TGTGCCAGCAGCGGACAAACAGGGCATTCCTACGAGCAGTACTTC.